These T cell receptor beta chains were read from a single sample in a study of blood T cells in healthy people across ages. TCRdb used MiXCR to reprocess the 5' RACE reads, holding one entry per CDR3 protein. The table includes 750,000 or so distinct CDR3 sequences, about 25% detected once. These data were also reused for a study on T cells of mothers and their children.

Input material: blood. The receptors come from a boy aged 5-17 years in good health. The CDR3 runs from the conserved cysteine through the conserved F or W. The order of the fields is clone size, V gene, D gene, J gene, CDR3 DNA, CDR3 protein. The D gene is left open where the match is weak. Part of the rows lack a size; the others show once, few, many or a class for expanded clones.

-,TRBV12-5,TRBD1,TRBJ2-7,TGTGCTAGTGGTTTGGAACGAACCGGGACAGGCCTACAGCCCTACGAGCAGTACTTC,CASGLERTGTGLQPYEQYF
-,TRBV29-1,TRBD2,TRBJ2-7,TGCAGCGTTTATGCGGGAGGGCCCTACGAGCAGTACTTC,CSVYAGGPYEQYF
few,TRBV12-3/TRBV12-4,-,TRBJ1-1,TGTGCCAGCACTCTCACGGCGGATGAAGCTTTCTTT,CASTLTADEAFF
few,TRBV20-1,-,TRBJ2-7,TGCAGTGCTAGTCCGCAGGGGGAGGGCTACGAGCAGTACTTC,CSASPQGEGYEQYF
-,TRBV6-2/TRBV6-3,-,TRBJ2-3,TGTGCCAGCAGTTACCAGCGCGGGAATACAGATACGCAGTATTTT,CASSYQRGNTDTQYF
-,TRBV6-5,-,TRBJ1-1,TGTGCCAGCAGTTACTCGTTGAGAACTTTCTTT,CASSYSLRTFF
-,TRBV5-6,TRBD2,TRBJ2-1,TGTGCCAGCAGCTCCCTACTGGCGGGGGCCTACAATGAGCAGTTCTTC,CASSSLLAGAYNEQFF
few,TRBV7-2,TRBD2,TRBJ2-1,TGTGCCAGCACCCTCACTAGCGGGGGGGCACGGGAGCAGTTCTTC,CASTLTSGGAREQFF
-,TRBV7-9,TRBD2,TRBJ2-5,TGTGCCAGCGGTACTAGCGCCCGGGAGACCCAGTACTTC,CASGTSARETQYF
few,TRBV7-6,TRBD1,TRBJ1-2,TGTGCCAGCAGCTTAGCGGGACAGGGCCCGGGTGGCTACACCTTC,CASSLAGQGPGGYTF
few,TRBV4-2,TRBD1,TRBJ1-4,TGTGCCAGCAGCGGTTGGACAGGACTGATCGAGGAAGAAAAACTGTTTTTT,CASSGWTGLIEEEKLFF
-,TRBV9,-,TRBJ2-7,TGTGCCAGCAGCGTAGCTACGGGGCTAGCCTACGAGCAGTACTTC,CASSVATGLAYEQYF
few,TRBV7-2,-,TRBJ1-4,TGTGCCAGCAGCTTGGACAGCCGAGAAAAACTGTTTTTT,CASSLDSREKLFF
few,TRBV27,TRBD2,TRBJ2-3,TGTGCCAGCAGTAGGCGGGAGGGCCTCGCAGATACGCAGTATTTT,CASSRREGLADTQYF
-,TRBV7-8,TRBD2,TRBJ2-1,TGTGCCAGCAGCGCGGCTCGTAGCGGGAGGGCCTACTACAATGAGCAGTTCTTC,CASSAARSGRAYYNEQFF
-,TRBV6-1,TRBD2,TRBJ2-1,TGTGCCAGCAGTGCGTACGTTGCGGGAGAGTTCGTCAATGAGCAGTTCTTC,CASSAYVAGEFVNEQFF
few,TRBV20-1,-,TRBJ2-7,TGCAGTGCTAGAGGGTCAGGGTACGAGCAGTACTTC,CSARGSGYEQYF
-,TRBV12-3/TRBV12-4,-,TRBJ2-2,TGTGCCAGCAGTGCACAGGGCGGGGAGCTGTTTTTT,CASSAQGGELFF
once,TRBV20-1,TRBD2,TRBJ2-1,TGCAGTGCTAGAGGAGAGGGACTAGCGGGAATCTACTACAATGAGCAGTTCTTC,CSARGEGLAGIYYNEQFF
few,TRBV7-9,-,TRBJ1-1,TGTGCCAGCAGTTATCCTATCGGGATATATGCTGAAGCTTTCTTT,CASSYPIGIYAEAFF
-,TRBV28,-,TRBJ1-5,TGTGCCAGCAGTCCCTCCCGGACGGATTATAGCAATCAGCCCCAGCATTTT,CASSPSRTDYSNQPQHF
few,TRBV6-5,-,TRBJ2-3,TGTGCCAGCAGCTGGAGGGACACAGATACGCAGTATTTT,CASSWRDTDTQYF
-,TRBV4-3,-,TRBJ2-7,TGCGCCAGCAGCCAGGCTCAACAGGGGGGGGAGCAGTACTTC,CASSQAQQGGEQYF
-,TRBV5-1,-,TRBJ1-6,TGCGCCAGCAGCTTGGACAGGGATAATTCACCCCTCCACTTT,CASSLDRDNSPLHF
few,TRBV27,-,TRBJ1-4,TGTGCCAGCAGCCGAATCTTTGGGGGCAGAAATAATGAAAAACTGTTTTTT,CASSRIFGGRNNEKLFF
few,TRBV7-2,-,TRBJ1-2,TGTGCCAGCAGCTTAGTTGTTGCCAATGGCTACACCTTC,CASSLVVANGYTF
few,TRBV29-1,TRBD2,TRBJ2-5,TGCAGCGTTGTCTTGCGGGGGCAAGAGACCCAGTACTTC,CSVVLRGQETQYF
few,TRBV12-3/TRBV12-4,-,TRBJ2-7,TGTGCCAGCAGTTTACAGGGCTATCCCTACGAGCAGTACTTC,CASSLQGYPYEQYF
-,TRBV2,-,TRBJ2-7,TGTGCCAGCAGGGACGACAGCCTCTCCTACGAGCAGTACTTC,CASRDDSLSYEQYF
many,TRBV3-1,-,TRBJ2-7,TGTGCCAGCAGCCAAGGGGGCGAGCAGTACTTC,CASSQGGEQYF
-,TRBV5-8,-,TRBJ2-5,TGTGCCAGCAGCTTACCGTACCAAGAGACCCAGTACTTC,CASSLPYQETQYF
-,TRBV28,-,TRBJ2-3,TGTGCCAGCAGTCCCCCGAGCCCAGATACGCAGTATTTT,CASSPPSPDTQYF
-,TRBV6-1,-,TRBJ2-7,TGTGCCAGCAGTGGTCTAGGCGAGCAGTACTTC,CASSGLGEQYF
few,TRBV7-7,-,TRBJ2-1,TGTGCTAGCAGCCGGGACACTTACAATGAGCAGTTCTTC,CASSRDTYNEQFF
few,TRBV9,TRBD2,TRBJ2-1,TGTGCCAGCAGCAGACCGGGACTAGCGTATGAGCAGTTCTTC,CASSRPGLAYEQFF
few,TRBV7-9,-,TRBJ2-1,TGTGCCAGCAGCTTAGTGAGGGAGGATGAGCAGTTCTTC,CASSLVREDEQFF
-,TRBV12-5,TRBD2,TRBJ2-2,TGTGCTAGTGGTTTGACAGGGACTAGCGGGGGAACCGGGGAGCTGTTTTTT,CASGLTGTSGGTGELFF
-,TRBV7-8,TRBD1,TRBJ1-4,TGTGCCAGCAGCTTTGACAGGGGAAGAGGAAAACTGTTTTTT,CASSFDRGRGKLFF
-,TRBV4-1,TRBD1,TRBJ2-3,TGCGCCAGCAGCCAGTCTACAGGGGTGACAGATACGCAGTATTTT,CASSQSTGVTDTQYF
-,TRBV27,-,TRBJ1-5,TGTGCCACTTCTCAGGGGCCTCATCAGCCCCAGCATTTT,CATSQGPHQPQHF
few,TRBV29-1,TRBD2,TRBJ2-2,TGCAGCGCCACGACTAGCGGGGGGGCAAACGGGGAGCTGTTTTTT,CSATTSGGANGELFF
-,TRBV15,-,TRBJ2-5,TGTGCCACCAGCAGAGATTCTGGAGATCGGGGGGAGACCCAGTACTTC,CATSRDSGDRGETQYF
-,TRBV10-3,-,TRBJ2-5,TGTGCCATCAGTTGGCAAGCCCAAGAGACCCAGTACTTC,CAISWQAQETQYF
-,TRBV27,-,TRBJ1-2,TGTGCCAGCAGTCCAGGTCTCTCAAACTATGGCTACACCTTC,CASSPGLSNYGYTF
few,TRBV29-1,-,TRBJ2-5,TGCAGCGTTGAAGATTTGATAGAGACCCAGTACTTC,CSVEDLIETQYF
-,TRBV6-5,-,TRBJ2-7,TGTGCCAGCAGTTCCGGCGACAACAGTGTTCGCGAGCAGTACTTC,CASSSGDNSVREQYF